These 27 T cell receptor beta chains originate from one sample sequenced in a study of T-cell memory formation after mild COVID-19. TCRdb analysed the 5' RACE reads with MiXCR anew, one entry per CDR3 protein. The sample includes about 190,000 distinct CDR3 sequences, around a fifth of them seen just once. The specimen was PBMCs or a T cell subset sorted from them (not recorded which). All receptors come from an adult woman who had mild COVID-19 (a few samples of this study predate the infection). Cell type and time point are not known.

This clonotype was counted a few times. The chain is built from TRBV4-1 and TRBJ2-2; 7 positions match TRBD1. V lost 1 base and J lost 1; bases outside the gene matches: 3. CDR3 size: 16 residues. Germline CDR1 reads MGHRA; CDR2 reads YSYEKL. CDR3 sequence (DNA): TGCGCCAGCAGCCAAGGCCGGACAGGGAACACCGGGGAGCTGTTTTTT. Its translation: CASSQGRTGNTGELFF.

The chain employs TRBV7-2 and TRBJ2-1, with TRBD1 matching over 8 bases. Germline CDR1 and CDR2: SGHTA and FQGNSA. J was trimmed by 8 bases and V by 0 bases; bases with no gene match: 12. The CDR3 is made up of 17 amino acids. CDR3 coding DNA: TGTGCCAGCAGCTTAGCGCTAATCAGGGGGCGTTTCGATGAGCAGTTCTTC. Its protein product is CASSLALIRGRFDEQFF.

This clonotype was recorded a few times. This sequence joins TRBV20-1 and TRBJ2-1; TRBD2 agrees at 7 bases. J was trimmed by 8 bases and V by 3 bases; bases with no gene match: 1. The CDR3 loop spans 11 amino acids. From germline, CDR1 is DFQATT and CDR2 SNEGSKA (reference sequence). The CDR3 DNA reads as TGCAGTGCTAGTGGACTAGATGAGCAGTTCTTC. It specifies CSASGLDEQFF.

The V call is TRBV7-9, the J call TRBJ2-1, with a possible D match to TRBD2 (6 bases). Germline V lookup: CDR1 SEHNR, CDR2 FQNEAQ (reference sequence). CDR3 length equals 14 residues. V lost 1 base, J lost 4 bases, and 8 bases lay in between. The CDR3 loop reads CASSLDAGYNEQFF. The CDR3 bases are TGTGCCAGCAGCTTAGATGCGGGGTACAATGAGCAGTTCTTC.

This clonotype has at least ten counts. The rearrangement joins TRBV29-1 to TRBJ2-7; possibly TRBD2 for D (6 bases). Germline V gives CDR1 SQVTM, CDR2 ANQGSEA. The CDR3 runs 11 residues. The V and J ends lost 4 bases and 7 bases respectively, with 11 bases between them. The CDR3 nucleotides are TGCAGCGTTGGGGCCGGAGGGGAGCAGTACTTC. It translates to CSVGAGGEQYF.

In DNA, the CDR3 is TGCGCCAGCAGCCATCCACAGGCTGGGGCCAACGTCCTGACTTTC. This codes for CASSHPQAGANVLTF. The chain employs TRBV4-1 and TRBJ2-6, with a weak D call TRBD1 (5 bases). V shed 3 bases and J shed 2 bases, with 8 bases lying between them. This CDR3 is 15 amino acids long. CDR1 and CDR2 from the germline V gene are MGHRA and YSYEKL.

The J gene is TRBJ2-1, the V gene TRBV29-1; 8 positions agree with TRBD2. This CDR3 is 13 amino acids long. Germline CDR1 and CDR2: SQVTM and ANQGSEA. The V gene end was trimmed by 6 bases and the J gene end by 5 bases; junction bases not matched to a gene: 6. DNA of the CDR3: TGCAGCGTCTTACTAGCGGTAAACAATGAGCAGTTCTTC. Encoded protein: CSVLLAVNNEQFF.

The chain uses TRBV6-5 and TRBJ2-2, with TRBD2 as a possible D gene (6 bases). Deletions cut 5 bases from V and 2 bases from J, with 12 bases between. This CDR3 contains 15 residues. Germline lookup yields CDR1 MNHEY and CDR2 SVGAGI. The DNA for the CDR3 is TGTGCCAGCAGTACCGGGACTTATAACACCGGGGAGCTGTTTTTT. Residues: CASSTGTYNTGELFF.

Only a few counts were recorded for this clonotype. The chain couples TRBV14 to TRBJ1-2; no clear D gene. Trimming removed 1 base at V and 2 bases at J, with 11 bases between. Germline lookup yields CDR1 SGHDN and CDR2 FVKESK. This CDR3 contains 15 residues. DNA of the CDR3: TGTGCCAGCAGCCAAGTCGCCGGGGTCAACTATGGCTACACCTTC. Protein sequence: CASSQVAGVNYGYTF.

This rearrangement joins TRBV7-9 to TRBJ1-6, with 7 bases lining up with TRBD1. Germline V gene data show CDR1 as SEHNR and CDR2 as FQNEAQ (reference sequence). CDR3 length equals 15 residues. After removal of 4 bases from V and 10 bases from J, the junction contained 10 bases not matched to a gene. The CDR3 sequence is CASSSRWDRQSPLHF. In DNA form, the CDR3 reads TGTGCCAGCAGCTCCAGATGGGACAGACAGTCACCCCTCCACTTT.

This chain joins TRBV7-3 and TRBJ1-2; D remains ambiguous. The CDR3 extends over 12 amino acids. Trimming pared 3 bases from V and 6 bases from J, leaving 8 bases between. The germline V gene encodes CDR1 SGHTA and CDR2 FQGTGA. The CDR3 sequence: CASSFPWDGYTF. The CDR3 bases are TGTGCCAGCAGCTTCCCGTGGGATGGCTACACCTTC.

The chain recombines TRBV12-3 or TRBV12-4 with TRBJ2-1; a possible D gene is TRBD1 (5 bases). The V end lost 6 bases, the J end lost 0 bases, and 12 bases lay between the germline ends. There are 15 residues in the CDR3. The CDR3 DNA follows: TGTGCCAGCAGCCCATACAGGAACTCCTACAATGAGCAGTTCTTC. It codes for CASSPYRNSYNEQFF.

The V gene is TRBV27, the J gene TRBJ2-1, with D hard to call. This CDR3 is 10 amino acids long. Trimming pared 4 bases from V and 10 bases from J, leaving 5 bases between. Germline CDR1 is MNHEY and CDR2 is SMNVEV (reference sequence). This CDR3 reads CASSYPEQFF. Here the CDR3 DNA reads TGTGCCAGCAGTTACCCCGAGCAGTTCTTC.

This clonotype was seen a handful of times. The chain uses TRBV20-1 and TRBJ2-7, with D possibly matching TRBD1 (6 bases). The V gene lost 2 bases and the J gene lost 5 bases, with 16 bases spanning the gap. This CDR3 comprises 14 residues. Germline loops: CDR1 DFQATT, CDR2 SNEGSKA (reference sequence). In nucleotides, the CDR3 is TGCAGTGCTAGACCCCGGACAGTTCACCACGAGCAGTACTTC. This encodes CSARPRTVHHEQYF.

This clonotype was seen at least ten times. The V gene is TRBV5-1, the J gene TRBJ2-7, with a weak D call TRBD1 (5 bases). The CDR3 is 13 amino acids. CDR1 is SGHRS and CDR2 is YFSETQ in the germline V gene. Trimming pared 0 bases from V and 1 base from J, leaving 5 bases between. The CDR3 region is CASSLGQSYEQYF. DNA for the CDR3: TGCGCCAGCAGCTTGGGACAGTCCTACGAGCAGTACTTC.

This clonotype was picked up a small number of times. The V call is TRBV12-3 or TRBV12-4, the J call TRBJ2-7, with no clear D. Trimming took off 2 bases at V and 8 bases at J, with 13 bases between the two ends. This CDR3 comprises 13 residues. This CDR3 is CASSLRDVTKQYF. The CDR3 coding sequence is TGTGCCAGCAGTTTAAGGGATGTTACGAAGCAGTACTTC.

A few counts support this clonotype. The J gene is TRBJ2-7, the V gene TRBV7-9; the match to TRBD1 covers 10 bases. V shed 2 bases and J 7 bases; nucleotides not matched to a gene: 8. Germline CDR1 SEHNR, CDR2 FQNEAQ (reference sequence). The CDR3 totals 15 residues. The CDR3: CASSLTGTGELEQYF. DNA of the CDR3: TGTGCCAGCAGCTTAACCGGGACAGGGGAGTTAGAGCAGTACTTC.

This chain connects TRBV11-2 to TRBJ1-3; D is undetermined. The V and J ends lost 4 bases and 1 base respectively, with 8 bases between them. The CDR3 length is 14 residues. In germline, CDR1 is SGHAT, CDR2 FQNNGV. CDR3 protein: CASSSRWSGNTIYF. CDR3 nucleotides: TGTGCCAGCAGCTCTCGATGGTCTGGAAACACCATATATTTT.

The sample holds a few counts of this clonotype. J is TRBJ1-1 and V is TRBV12-3 or TRBV12-4; 7 positions match TRBD1. The V and J ends lost 5 bases and 4 bases, in that order; junction bases with no gene match: 7. There are 14 residues in the CDR3. The CDR3 protein is CASSPSTGATEAFF. The CDR3, as DNA: TGTGCCAGCAGTCCTTCTACAGGGGCCACTGAAGCTTTCTTT.

The chain couples TRBV2 to TRBJ2-7; 9 bases align to TRBD1. The CDR3 is made up of 16 amino acids. V lost 1 base, J lost 3 bases, and 7 bases stayed unmatched. Per the germline V gene, CDR1 is SNHLY and CDR2 is FYNNEI. The CDR3 loop is CASSEEGQGLLYEQYF. CDR3 DNA: TGTGCCAGCAGTGAAGAGGGACAGGGACTCCTCTACGAGCAGTACTTC.

This clonotype was recorded a few times. The chain couples TRBV9 to TRBJ1-1; 7 bases agree with TRBD1. The germline gives CDR1 SGDLS, CDR2 YYNGEE. This CDR3 comprises 13 residues. V was pared by 3 bases and J by 9 bases, with 8 bases of the junction left unmatched. The CDR3 nucleotides read TGTGCCAGCAGCGCCTACGACAGGGACAAAGCTTTCTTT. Its translation: CASSAYDRDKAFF. Supplemented by reference TRBV9 and TRBJ1-1, the full variable domain reads DSGVTQTPKHLITATGQRVTLRCSPRSGDLSVYWYQQSLDQGLQFLIQYYNGEERAKGNILERFSAQQFPDLHSELNLSSLELGDSALYFCASSAYDRDKAFFGQGTRLTVV.

This clonotype was found a few times. The CDR3 nucleotides are TGTGCCAGCAGTTTAGTCGGGAGGGGCGAGCAGTACTTC. Its protein is CASSLVGRGEQYF. The genes are TRBV27 and TRBJ2-7; 8 nucleotides line up with TRBD2. V shed 2 bases and J 6 bases; nucleotides not matched to a gene: 3. Germline CDR1 is MNHEY and CDR2 is SMNVEV (reference sequence). The CDR3 has 13 residues.

This clonotype turned up a few times. The gene calls are TRBV4-2 and TRBJ2-2; 9 nucleotides align to TRBD1. This CDR3 spans 17 amino acids. Germline V gene sequence: CDR1 LGHNA, CDR2 YNFKEQ. J was trimmed by 5 bases and V by 0 bases; bases with no gene match: 7. The CDR3 DNA sequence: TGTGCCAGCAGCCAAGAGCGTGGACAGGGGCGGACCGGGGAGCTGTTTTTT. Its translation is CASSQERGQGRTGELFF.

The chain couples TRBV4-3 to TRBJ1-6; D ambiguous. Trimming left V 0 bases short and J 9 bases short, with 12 bases between. CDR3 length: 15 amino acids. In germline, CDR1 is LGHNA, CDR2 YSLEER. CDR3 protein: CASSQDEGEGSPLHF. CDR3 sequence (DNA): TGCGCCAGCAGCCAAGATGAGGGCGAGGGTTCACCCCTCCACTTT.

The CDR3 loop is CASRGAGQYNEQFF. In DNA, the CDR3 is TGCGCCAGCAGAGGAGCGGGTCAATACAATGAGCAGTTCTTC. This chain links TRBV4-3 with TRBJ2-1, with D maybe TRBD2 (6 bases). V was shortened by 6 bases and J by 4 bases, with 13 bases between the two germline ends. CDR1 LGHNA and CDR2 YSLEER come from the germline V gene. CDR3 size: 14 residues.

A single count supports this clonotype. The chain carries TRBV4-3 and TRBJ2-7; tentatively, D is TRBD1 (5 bases). Deletions cut 0 bases from V and 5 bases from J, with 11 bases between. Germline CDR1 is LGHNA and CDR2 is YSLEER. CDR3 length: 14 residues. This chain's CDR3 is CASSQDDQGNEQYF. The CDR3 region has the DNA TGCGCCAGCAGCCAAGATGATCAGGGCAACGAGCAGTACTTC.

The chain joins TRBV5-6 to TRBJ2-7; D possibly corresponds to TRBD1 (5 bases). The CDR3 sequence is 13 residues long. V was shortened by 4 bases and J by 2 bases, with 10 bases between the two germline ends. The germline V gene has CDR1 SGHDT and CDR2 YYEEEE. This CDR3 reads CASSMTVAYEQYF. The CDR3 DNA reads TGTGCCAGCAGCATGACAGTCGCCTACGAGCAGTACTTC. Filled out from reference TRBV5-6 and TRBJ2-7, the complete variable domain reads DAGVTQSPTHLIKTRGQQVTLRCSPKSGHDTVSWYQQALGQGPQFIFQYYEEEERQRGNFPDRFSGHQFPNYSSELNVNALLLGDSALYLCASSMTVAYEQYFGPGTRLTVT.